This TCR beta chain is from a study of OX40 agonist ivuxolimab in advanced cancers. Autoimmune disease history or systemic immunosuppression excluded patients. The V gene lost 6 bases and the J gene lost 3 bases, with 25 bases spanning the gap. Germline V CDR1 and CDR2: SGHNT, YYREEE (reference sequence). The CDR3 totals 18 residues. The method was immunoSEQ multiplex PCR; TCRdb's version includes in-frame clones alone and lacks a portion of them. The data hold 100,000 or so clones, with around 91% observed a single time. The origin of this receptor is an adult with an advanced solid tumor such as melanoma, head and neck, liver or kidney cancer. The sequencing here drew on CD4+ or CD8+ T cells sorted from blood, taken in a trial of the OX40 agonist ivuxolimab. J is TRBJ2-1 and V is TRBV5-4; D may be TRBD1 or TRBD2 (6 bases each). As DNA, the CDR3 is TGTGCCAGCAATAATCGCTTAGGGGGGTTTGGGAGCTACAATGAGCAGTTCTTC. Its protein product is CASNNRLGGFGSYNEQFF.